This T cell receptor beta chain was sequenced for a study of PD-L1 blockade in urothelial cancer. Study background: Patients had been given 0 to 3 earlier chemotherapy regimens. Blood samples had a median of 141,255 T cells.

V was shortened by 6 bases and J by 5 bases, with 17 bases between the two germline ends. The CDR3 sequence is 14 residues long. Germline V lookup: CDR1 MDHEN, CDR2 SYDVKM. Study conclusions and caveats: In blood at 3 weeks, tumor-associated clones expanded more among patients with durable benefit.

Locally advanced or metastatic urothelial carcinoma was diagnosed in the patients. The method was immunoSEQ multiplex PCR; TCRdb's version includes in-frame clones alone and lacks a portion of them. The sample includes tens of thousands of clones, approximately 84% of them seen just once. Turning to this clone: Its antigen is undetermined.

The rearrangement uses TRBV28 and TRBJ2-7; D uncertain. This TCR came from a man between 65 and 85 years old with urothelial cancer. Sequenced material: PBMCs, taken around atezolizumab (anti-PD-L1) treatment. The CDR3 loop reads CASRPRGTADEQYF. The CDR3 region has the DNA TGTGCCAGCAGACCTCGTGGTACCGCGGACGAGCAGTACTTC.